The next 27 T cell receptor beta chains were all read from a single sample in a study of radiation and T cells in renal cell carcinoma. Using immunoSEQ multiplex PCR, the repertoire was profiled, and TCRdb retains in-frame clones only, with some absent. The top ten clones hold more than 5.5% of a sample with tens of thousands of clones, 82% of them seen once. Time point given: baseline pretreatment blood. Treatment specified: 15 Gy SBRT to primary tumor, nephrectomy 4 weeks later. Sequences were derived from blood, sampled from a patient whose treatment included radiotherapy and nephrectomy. These receptor sequences come from a man in his 60s with renal cell carcinoma.

This chain connects TRBV6-5 to TRBJ1-5; D is perhaps TRBD1 (6 bases). Germline lookup yields CDR1 MNHEY and CDR2 SVGAGI. This CDR3 has 14 residues. Trimming left V 5 bases short and J 6 bases short, with 14 bases between. In DNA form, the CDR3 reads TGTGCCAGCAGTCAACTACAGGGTGGTCAGCCCCAGCATTTT. Its translation: CASSQLQGGQPQHF.

The J gene is TRBJ2-7, the V gene TRBV5-8; TRBD1 matches 9 bases. CDR1 and CDR2 from the germline V gene are SGHTS and YDEGEE. V lost 3 bases and J lost 3; bases outside the gene matches: 7. The CDR3 has 15 residues. The CDR3 spells CASSSAGTGFYEQYF. CDR3 DNA: TGTGCCAGCAGCTCCGCCGGGACAGGGTTCTACGAGCAGTACTTC. The full variable domain, completed using reference TRBV5-8 and TRBJ2-7, is EAGVTQSPTHLIKTRGQQATLRCSPISGHTSVYWYQQALGLGLQFLLWYDEGEERNRGNFPPRFSGRQFPNYSSELNVNALELEDSALYLCASSSAGTGFYEQYFGPGTRLTVT.

This clone has only one observation. The chain links TRBV6-5 to TRBJ1-1, with D maybe TRBD1 (5 bases). V dropped 8 bases and J dropped 0 bases, with 13 bases sitting between them. CDR1 is MNHEY and CDR2 is SVGAGI in the germline V gene. This CDR3 region has 14 residues. CDR3 sequence (DNA): TGTGCCAGCGCAGACAGACTTATGAACACTGAAGCTTTCTTT. Its protein is CASADRLMNTEAFF.

J is TRBJ2-5 and V is TRBV7-8; D gene ambiguous. CDR3 length: 11 residues. Trimming left V 5 bases short and J 1 base short, with 2 bases between. CDR1 is SGHVS and CDR2 is FQNEAQ in the germline V gene. The CDR3, as DNA: TGTGCCAGCAGCATCCAAGAGACCCAGTACTTC. Translation: CASSIQETQYF.

This chain joins TRBV5-8 and TRBJ2-7; 7 positions match TRBD1. The germline V gene has CDR1 SGHTS and CDR2 YDEGEE. Unmatched junction bases numbered 16, after V lost 7 bases and J lost 6 bases. The CDR3 extends over 15 amino acids. CDR3 DNA: TGTGCCAGCGAACGCCCCGACAGGGAACCCCCCGAGCAGTACTTC. This encodes CASERPDREPPEQYF.

The chain has TRBV5-1 and TRBJ1-5, with D possibly matching TRBD1 (5 bases). The V and J ends lost 2 bases and 7 bases respectively, with 10 bases between them. CDR3 length equals 13 residues. Germline-derived CDR1 and CDR2 are SGHRS and YFSETQ. In DNA form, the CDR3 reads TGCGCCAGCAGCTTAGGGAGGGACCAGCCCCAGCATTTT. Translation gives CASSLGRDQPQHF.

The genes are TRBV4-1 and TRBJ2-2, with D possibly TRBD2 on 6 matching bases. The V gene lost 4 bases and the J gene lost 3 bases, with 15 bases spanning the gap. The CDR3 totals 16 residues. CDR1 and CDR2 (germline): MGHRA, YSYEKL. In DNA form, the CDR3 reads TGCGCCAGCAGCCCAACCGGGAGCGGGTACACCGGGGAGCTGTTTTTT. This encodes CASSPTGSGYTGELFF.

The gene calls are TRBV15 and TRBJ2-3; TRBD2 matches 11 bases. The germline CDR1 and CDR2 sequences are LNHNV and YYDKDF (reference sequence). The ends lost 4 bases at V and 13 bases at J; junction bases unmatched: 13. The CDR3 is 15 residues long. CDR3 region: CATSNLRTSGWAEYF. The CDR3 DNA follows: TGTGCCACCAGCAACCTCAGGACTAGCGGGTGGGCGGAGTATTTT. Full variable domain (missing parts from reference TRBV15 and TRBJ2-3): DAMVIQNPRYQVTQFGKPVTLSCSQTLNHNVMYWYQQKSSQAPKLLFHYYDKDFNNEADTPDNFQSRRPNTSFCFLDIRSPGLGDTAMYLCATSNLRTSGWAEYFGPGTRLTVL.

This clone was found many times. The chain is built from TRBV7-7 and TRBJ2-7; 8 nucleotides align to TRBD2. V lost 2 bases to trimming and J lost 3 bases; unmatched junction nucleotides: 0. The CDR3 covers 13 residues. CDR1 and CDR2 (germline): SSHAT, FNYEAQ (reference sequence). Written as DNA, the CDR3 is TGTGCCAGCAGCTTAACTAGCGGCTACGAGCAGTACTTC. It is translated as CASSLTSGYEQYF.

J is TRBJ2-7 and V is TRBV5-1, with 8 bases aligning to TRBD1. With 0 bases clipped from V and 4 bases from J, the junction kept 12 bases outside the gene matches. Germline V CDR1 and CDR2: SGHRS, YFSETQ. The CDR3 has 17 amino acids. The CDR3 DNA is TGCGCCAGCAGCTTGGGTCGCGGACAGGGTTGGGATTACGAGCAGTACTTC. Residues: CASSLGRGQGWDYEQYF.

The rearrangement links TRBV9 to TRBJ2-7, with 14 bases lining up with TRBD2. The ends lost 4 bases at V and 7 bases at J; junction bases unmatched: 10. Per germline, CDR1 SGDLS and CDR2 YYNGEE. The CDR3 has 16 residues. CDR3 region: CASSPGTSGSLREQYF. In DNA form, the CDR3 reads TGTGCCAGCAGCCCCGGGACTAGCGGGAGCCTGAGGGAGCAGTACTTC.

This clone was counted at least ten times. This rearrangement joins TRBV28 to TRBJ2-1, with D tentatively TRBD2 (5 bases). The CDR3 consists of 11 residues. The germline gives CDR1 MDHEN, CDR2 SYDVKM. V lost 3 bases and J 9 bases, leaving 6 bases between the germline ends. The CDR3 protein is CASSFEGEQFF. CDR3 bases: TGTGCCAGCAGTTTTGAGGGTGAGCAGTTCTTC.

The rearrangement uses TRBV13 and TRBJ1-3; 8 bases fit TRBD1. This CDR3 is built from 14 residues. The junction had 2 bases not matched to a gene; V was cut back by 0 bases and J by 7 bases. Germline-derived CDR1 and CDR2 are PRHDT and FYEKMQ (reference sequence). This CDR3 is CASSLGQGANTIYF. CDR3 nucleotide sequence: TGTGCCAGCAGCTTAGGCCAGGGGGCCAACACCATATATTTT. The full variable domain, rest sourced from reference TRBV13 and TRBJ1-3, is AAGVIQSPRHLIKEKRETATLKCYPIPRHDTVYWYQQGPGQDPQFLISFYEKMQSDKGSIPDRFSAQQFSDYHSELNMSSLELGDSALYFCASSLGQGANTIYFGEGSWLTVV.

This clone appeared a few times. The rearrangement uses TRBV19 and TRBJ2-2; TRBD1 is a possible D gene (6 bases). The germline V and J ends were trimmed by 3 bases and 7 bases, with 9 bases remaining between them. Germline CDR1 reads LNHDA; CDR2 reads SQIVND (reference sequence). CDR3 length: 13 residues. CDR3 in amino acids: CASSMAGVGELFF. DNA of the CDR3: TGTGCCAGTAGTATGGCAGGGGTCGGGGAGCTGTTTTTT.

The chain employs TRBV5-1 and TRBJ2-1; D remains unclear. Trimming left V 0 bases short and J 0 bases short, with 10 bases between. Per germline, CDR1 SGHRS and CDR2 YFSETQ. This CDR3 contains 16 residues. The CDR3 region has the DNA TGCGCCAGCAGCTTGGTCACCTCGGGCTCCTACAATGAGCAGTTCTTC. Its translation is CASSLVTSGSYNEQFF.

The chain combines TRBV4-3 with TRBJ2-3; D gene ambiguous. Trimming left V 0 bases short and J 0 bases short, with 10 bases between. CDR1 is LGHNA and CDR2 is YSLEER in the germline V gene. This CDR3 comprises 16 residues. The CDR3 loop is CASSQERFSSTDTQYF. In DNA, the CDR3 is TGCGCCAGCAGCCAAGAGCGGTTCTCAAGCACAGATACGCAGTATTTT.

The chain couples TRBV6-1 to TRBJ1-1; the match to TRBD1 covers 11 bases. V shed 5 bases and J 12 bases; nucleotides not matched to a gene: 8. The CDR3 is 13 amino acids. CDR1 and CDR2 (germline): MNHNS, SASEGT. The DNA of the CDR3 is TGTGCCAGCAGTTCGGACAGGGGGCGCGAGCCTTTCTTT. Its translation is CASSSDRGREPFF.

The V call is TRBV5-4, the J call TRBJ2-5; D is perhaps TRBD2 (6 bases). The CDR3 has 14 amino acids. Germline V gene lookup returns CDR1 SGHNT and CDR2 YYREEE (reference sequence). Trimming took off 0 bases at V and 3 bases at J, with 9 bases between the two ends. For the CDR3, the DNA is TGTGCCAGCAGCTTGGTGGGGGGAGAAGAGACCCAGTACTTC. Translation: CASSLVGGEETQYF.

V gene TRBV7-8 combines with J gene TRBJ1-6, with D possibly being TRBD1 (6 bases). The CDR3 has 15 amino acids. V shed 4 bases and J shed 8 bases, with 15 bases lying between them. Germline lookup yields CDR1 SGHVS and CDR2 FQNEAQ. CDR3: CASSSQGTQDSPLHF. For the CDR3, the DNA is TGTGCCAGCAGCTCTCAGGGGACACAGGATTCACCCCTCCACTTT. Supplemented by reference TRBV7-8 and TRBJ1-6, the full variable domain reads GAGVSQSPRYKVAKRGQDVALRCDPISGHVSLFWYQQALGQGPEFLTYFQNEAQLDKSGLPSDRFFAERPEGSVSTLKIQRTQQEDSAVYLCASSSQGTQDSPLHFGNGTRLTVT.

V gene TRBV29-1 combines with J gene TRBJ2-3, with 9 bases fitting TRBD1. The germline V gene encodes CDR1 SQVTM and CDR2 ANQGSEA. The junction had 5 bases not matched to a gene; V was cut back by 4 bases and J by 3 bases. The CDR3 is made up of 14 amino acids. The CDR3 coding sequence is TGCAGCGTTGCAAGGGACAGGGTTACAGATACGCAGTATTTT. It encodes CSVARDRVTDTQYF.

The chain is built from TRBV4-1 and TRBJ1-2; TRBD1 agrees at 10 bases. J was trimmed by 3 bases and V by 5 bases; bases with no gene match: 3. The CDR3 is made up of 14 amino acids. Germline V gene lookup returns CDR1 MGHRA and CDR2 YSYEKL. The CDR3 loop is CASSYGTGDYGYTF. The CDR3 DNA is TGCGCCAGCAGCTACGGGACAGGGGACTATGGCTACACCTTC.

The rearrangement uses TRBV28 and TRBJ1-4, with 8 bases matching TRBD1. V trimming: 5 bases; J trimming: 5 bases; junction bases outside the gene matches: 19. This CDR3 spans 19 amino acids. CDR1 and CDR2 (germline): MDHEN, SYDVKM. The CDR3 loop is CASSAWIGDRNGENEKLFF. CDR3 DNA sequence: TGTGCCAGCAGTGCTTGGATCGGGGACAGGAACGGAGAAAATGAAAAACTGTTTTTT. Based on the CDR3 plus reference TRBV28 and TRBJ1-4, the full variable domain is DVKVTQSSRYLVKRTGEKVFLECVQDMDHENMFWYRQDPGLGLRLIYFSYDVKMKEKGDIPEGYSVSREKKERFSLILESASTNQTSMYLCASSAWIGDRNGENEKLFFGSGTQLSVL.

This chain links TRBV5-1 with TRBJ2-3; no reliable D call. The CDR3 runs 16 residues. Germline CDR1 is SGHRS and CDR2 is YFSETQ. Trimming removed 6 bases at V and 2 bases at J, with 19 bases between. The CDR3 DNA sequence: TGCGCCAGCACCCCTGTACCCCTCCCTTCCACAGATACGCAGTATTTT. Amino acids: CASTPVPLPSTDTQYF.

This chain joins TRBV23-1 and TRBJ2-1; D might be TRBD2 (5 bases). TRBV23-1 is an ORF for which the function is uncertain. The CDR3 runs 14 residues. The V and J ends lost 3 bases and 4 bases respectively, with 10 bases between them. The CDR3 nucleotides read TGCGCCAGCAGTCACGATGGCGGGTACAATGAGCAGTTCTTC. It encodes CASSHDGGYNEQFF.

V is TRBV27 and J is TRBJ2-7, with 10 bases fitting TRBD1. Germline-derived CDR1 and CDR2 are MNHEY and SMNVEV (reference sequence). The CDR3 has 15 amino acids. V trimming: 4 bases; J trimming: 2 bases; junction bases outside the gene matches: 5. CDR3 nucleotides: TGTGCCAGCAGTTCGACAGGGGGCCTTACCTACGAGCAGTACTTC. It specifies CASSSTGGLTYEQYF.

The chain is built from TRBV6-6 and TRBJ1-5; the D gene is possibly TRBD1 (5 bases). Germline lookup yields CDR1 MNHNY and CDR2 SVGAGI (reference sequence). The CDR3 sequence is 16 residues long. Deletions cut 1 base from V and 5 bases from J, with 15 bases between. In DNA form, the CDR3 reads TGTGCCAGCAGTTACTTTGCAGGGAGACAGTATCAGCCCCAGCATTTT. Its translation is CASSYFAGRQYQPQHF.

The chain uses TRBV11-3 and TRBJ1-3; D ambiguous. This CDR3 has 12 residues. Deletions cut 0 bases from V and 11 bases from J, with 8 bases between. The germline gives CDR1 SGHNT, CDR2 YENEEA. This CDR3 reads CASSLDPGAIYF. Here the CDR3 DNA reads TGTGCCAGCAGCTTAGACCCCGGGGCCATATATTTT.